The 8 T cell receptor beta chains below were found in one sample sequenced in a study of T cell responses to AZD1222 COVID-19 vaccine. Method: immunoSEQ multiplex PCR; TCRdb's copy keeps in-frame clones and lacks some. The top ten clones hold 3.5% to 5% of a sample with 180,000 or so clones, approximately 95% of them seen once. The specimen comprised peripheral blood, sampled on day 0 of AZD1222 vaccination. Receptors originate from an adult in good health.

The genes are TRBV6-5 and TRBJ2-7; TRBD2 matches at 9 bases. V trimming: 4 bases; J trimming: 4 bases; junction bases outside the gene matches: 11. This CDR3 comprises 16 residues. CDR1 and CDR2 from the germline V gene are MNHEY and SVGAGI. The CDR3 spells CASSWGLAGRQYEQYF. The CDR3 DNA sequence: TGTGCCAGCAGTTGGGGACTAGCCGGACGCCAGTACGAGCAGTACTTC.

The rearrangement links TRBV5-1 to TRBJ1-2, with D tentatively TRBD1 (6 bases). The CDR3 consists of 13 residues. Germline V gene data show CDR1 as SGHRS and CDR2 as YFSETQ. The V gene lost 0 bases and the J gene lost 7 bases, with 10 bases spanning the gap. CDR3 sequence: CASSLEAGAGYTF. DNA of the CDR3: TGCGCCAGCAGCTTGGAGGCAGGGGCTGGCTACACCTTC.

This chain joins TRBV10-2 and TRBJ1-2; D possibly corresponds to TRBD1 (6 bases). The CDR3 sequence is 12 residues long. Germline values: CDR1 WSHSY, CDR2 SAAADI. Trimming left V 6 bases short and J 2 bases short, with 7 bases between. The CDR3 is CASRQGNYGYTF. As DNA, the CDR3 is TGCGCCAGCAGGCAGGGGAACTATGGCTACACCTTC.

The chain links TRBV19 to TRBJ1-5, with D perhaps TRBD1 (5 bases). Trimming cost V 8 bases and J 0 bases, with 11 bases left between them. The CDR3 runs 14 residues. CDR1 and CDR2 (germline): LNHDA, SQIVND (reference sequence). The CDR3 coding sequence is TGTGCCAGTCGGACACCACGTAGCAATCAGCCCCAGCATTTT. It codes for CASRTPRSNQPQHF.

This sequence joins TRBV19 and TRBJ1-4; D may be TRBD1 (5 bases). Trimming removed 7 bases from V and 1 base from J, with 10 bases in between. CDR3 length: 14 amino acids. Looked up from germline, CDR1 is LNHDA and CDR2 is SQIVND (reference sequence). The CDR3 reads CASTSGQTNEKLFF. The CDR3 region has the DNA TGTGCCAGTACCTCAGGGCAAACTAATGAAAAACTGTTTTTT.

The chain is built from TRBV15 and TRBJ1-4, with 9 bases matching TRBD1. After removal of 5 bases from V and 2 bases from J, the junction contained 3 bases not matched to a gene. This CDR3 has 15 residues. The germline CDR1 and CDR2 sequences are LNHNV and YYDKDF (reference sequence). In DNA form, the CDR3 reads TGTGCCACCAGCGGGGACAGGGCGACTAATGAAAAACTGTTTTTT. Its protein product is CATSGDRATNEKLFF.

V usage is TRBV27 and J usage is TRBJ1-3; 7 bases align to TRBD1. From germline, CDR1 is MNHEY and CDR2 SMNVEV (reference sequence). This CDR3 spans 15 amino acids. Trimming removed 4 bases from V and 2 bases from J; junction bases left unmatched: 5. The CDR3 here is CASSSLTGAGNTIYF. As DNA, the CDR3 is TGTGCCAGCAGTTCTTTAACAGGGGCTGGAAACACCATATATTTT.

The V call is TRBV11-1, the J call TRBJ2-5, with 7 bases that match TRBD1. V was clipped by 8 bases and J by 5 bases; unmatched bases: 14. This CDR3 contains 15 residues. Germline V gene sequence: CDR1 SGHAT, CDR2 FQDESV (reference sequence). CDR3 region: CASRDPYAGGETQYF. CDR3 nucleotides: TGTGCCAGCCGTGACCCCTATGCAGGGGGTGAGACCCAGTACTTC.